Shown below are 8 T cell receptor beta chains from a single sample sequenced in a study of graft-versus-host responses after intestinal transplantation. Produced via immunoSEQ multiplex PCR; TCRdb's table is partial and in-frame only. The sample lists 30,000 to 40,000 clones; around 95% were seen once. The source was PBMCs, collected 16 days after intestinal transplant. These receptors all stem from a human patient who received an intestinal transplant, so some T cells may come from the graft donor.

J is TRBJ2-2 and V is TRBV9; D is tentatively TRBD1 or TRBD2 (5 bases each). The germline V and J ends were trimmed by 3 bases and 6 bases, with 12 bases remaining between them. The CDR3 is made up of 14 amino acids. The germline V gene encodes CDR1 SGDLS and CDR2 YYNGEE. The CDR3 loop reads CASSGGRLPGELFF. DNA of the CDR3: TGTGCCAGCAGCGGGGGACGGCTCCCCGGGGAGCTGTTTTTT. The complete variable domain, with remaining parts taken from reference TRBV9 and TRBJ2-2, reads DSGVTQTPKHLITATGQRVTLRCSPRSGDLSVYWYQQSLDQGLQFLIQYYNGEERAKGNILERFSAQQFPDLHSELNLSSLELGDSALYFCASSGGRLPGELFFGEGSRLTVL.

The chain carries TRBV25-1 and TRBJ1-1; TRBD1 matches 10 bases. Germline trimming cut 4 bases from V and 3 bases from J; bases unmatched to any gene: 8. CDR1 is MGHDK, CDR2 SYGVNS, per germline. This CDR3 has 16 amino acids. DNA of the CDR3: TGTGCCAGCAGTGGGATCGGGGGACAGGGGTACACTGAAGCTTTCTTT. It codes for CASSGIGGQGYTEAFF.

The V gene is TRBV6-4, the J gene TRBJ2-1; 10 bases are shared with TRBD2. Germline V gives CDR1 MRHNA, CDR2 SNTAGT. This CDR3 is 16 amino acids long. The junction had 4 bases not matched to a gene; V was cut back by 2 bases and J by 3 bases. In DNA, the CDR3 is TGTGCCAGCAGTGACCGACGGACTAGCGGCTACAATGAGCAGTTCTTC. It specifies CASSDRRTSGYNEQFF.

V is TRBV4-1 and J is TRBJ2-7; D is perhaps TRBD2 (5 bases). This CDR3 contains 17 residues. Germline assignment: CDR1 MGHRA and CDR2 YSYEKL. Between the trimmed V and J ends, which lost 1 base and 6 bases, there was a span of 22 bases. For the CDR3, the DNA is TGCGCCAGCAGCCAAGCGGAGGCGGCAGGCCCTAAATCCGAGCAGTACTTC. This gives the protein CASSQAEAAGPKSEQYF.

V gene TRBV28 combines with J gene TRBJ1-5; D might be TRBD1 (5 bases). The CDR3 has 15 amino acids. Germline V gives CDR1 MDHEN, CDR2 SYDVKM. V was clipped by 2 bases and J by 3 bases, with 11 bases between them. The CDR3 sequence: CASSLRMGPNQPQHF. The CDR3 DNA follows: TGTGCCAGCAGTTTAAGGATGGGACCCAATCAGCCCCAGCATTTT.

The V gene is TRBV2, the J gene TRBJ2-5, with D perhaps TRBD1 (5 bases). Germline assignment: CDR1 SNHLY and CDR2 FYNNEI. The CDR3 extends over 16 amino acids. V lost 3 bases and J lost 2, with 16 bases in between. CDR3 nucleotides: TGTGCCAGCAGTGAGGCTAGGACAATCATACAAGAGACCCAGTACTTC. It codes for CASSEARTIIQETQYF.

This chain links TRBV11-2 with TRBJ1-5, with D uncertain. This CDR3 region has 13 residues. Germline CDR1 and CDR2: SGHAT and FQNNGV. The germline V and J ends were trimmed by 2 bases and 5 bases, with 7 bases remaining between them. Written as DNA, the CDR3 is TGTGCCAGCAGCTTATATGGAGATCAGCCCCAGCATTTT. Encoded protein: CASSLYGDQPQHF.

This clone was seen only once. This chain joins TRBV28 and TRBJ2-7; D gene uncertain. CDR3 length: 12 amino acids. V shed 5 bases and J shed 4 bases, with 9 bases lying between them. Germline CDR1 MDHEN, CDR2 SYDVKM. CDR3 protein: CASSGPLYEQYF. CDR3 DNA sequence: TGTGCCAGCAGTGGCCCGCTTTACGAGCAGTACTTC. The full variable domain, rest sourced from reference TRBV28 and TRBJ2-7, is DVKVTQSSRYLVKRTGEKVFLECVQDMDHENMFWYRQDPGLGLRLIYFSYDVKMKEKGDIPEGYSVSREKKERFSLILESASTNQTSMYLCASSGPLYEQYFGPGTRLTVT.